Detailed here is one TCR beta chain. The antigen remains undetermined. This sample is part of a study of OX40 agonist ivuxolimab in advanced cancers. Sequencing used immunoSEQ multiplex PCR; TCRdb keeps in-frame clones, though not all of them. The table has around 19,000 clones, roughly 73% seen once. Regarding the study as a whole: Relative to CD4+, CD8+ T cells held more expanded clones on average.

V was pared by 4 bases and J by 2 bases, with 9 bases between. Germline V gene lookup returns CDR1 SGHVS and CDR2 FNYEAQ. This CDR3 spans 13 amino acids. This receptor was taken from an adult with an advanced solid tumor such as melanoma, head and neck, liver or kidney cancer. The chain joins TRBV7-6 to TRBJ2-7; no reliable D call. Sample: CD4+ or CD8+ T cells sorted from blood, taken in a trial of the OX40 agonist ivuxolimab. CDR3 bases: TGTGCCAGCAGCTCTAACCTGGCCTACGAGCAGTACTTC. This translates into CASSSNLAYEQYF.